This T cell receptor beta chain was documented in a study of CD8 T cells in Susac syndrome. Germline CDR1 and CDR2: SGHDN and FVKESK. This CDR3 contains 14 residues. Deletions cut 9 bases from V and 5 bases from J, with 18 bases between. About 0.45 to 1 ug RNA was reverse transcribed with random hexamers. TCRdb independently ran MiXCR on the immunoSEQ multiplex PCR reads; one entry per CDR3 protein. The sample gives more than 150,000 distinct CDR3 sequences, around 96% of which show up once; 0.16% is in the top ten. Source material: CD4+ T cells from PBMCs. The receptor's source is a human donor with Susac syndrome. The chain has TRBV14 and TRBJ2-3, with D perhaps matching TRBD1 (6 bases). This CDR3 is CASSDSLGKDTQYF. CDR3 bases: TGTGCCAGTTCGGACAGCCTGGGGAAAGATACGCAGTATTTT.